These 19 T cell receptor beta chains were sequenced from one sample in a study of technical replicates of blood from a few donors. The assay was immunoSEQ multiplex PCR, and TCRdb's table has in-frame clones only and misses some. This sample has some 98,000 clones, with approximately 96% found just once. Sequencing used T cells isolated from PBMCs. Receptors originate from a human donor in good health.

This chain connects TRBV9 to TRBJ2-5; 9 nucleotides agree with TRBD2. Trimming removed 0 bases from V and 4 bases from J; junction bases left unmatched: 1. Germline assignment: CDR1 SGDLS and CDR2 YYNGEE. This CDR3 comprises 14 residues. CDR3 DNA sequence: TGTGCCAGCAGCGTAGGCGGGAGGGGAGAGACCCAGTACTTC. Encoded protein: CASSVGGRGETQYF.

This chain joins TRBV6-1 and TRBJ2-7; maybe TRBD1 (6 bases). V shed 2 bases and J shed 2 bases, with 13 bases lying between them. This CDR3 spans 15 amino acids. Germline CDR1 is MNHNS and CDR2 is SASEGT. The CDR3 bases are TGTGCCAGCAGTGAAACCAGGGGCAGGGCCTACGAGCAGTACTTC. Protein product: CASSETRGRAYEQYF.

The gene calls are TRBV14 and TRBJ2-1, with D perhaps TRBD2 (6 bases). In germline, CDR1 is SGHDN, CDR2 FVKESK. There are 17 residues in the CDR3. V gave up 0 bases and J gave up 5 bases, with 17 bases separating them. CDR3 sequence: CASSQDLGLANNNEQFF. The CDR3 DNA is TGTGCCAGCAGCCAAGATCTGGGGCTAGCGAATAACAATGAGCAGTTCTTC.

Comment on this clone: A junction end diverges from the germline sequence, so it may reflect a read error. The J gene is TRBJ1-6, the V gene TRBV18, with a possible D match to TRBD1 (5 bases). This CDR3 has 17 amino acids. Per germline, CDR1 KGHSH and CDR2 LQKENI. CDR3: CASSSPIGGANNSPLHF. CDR3 sequence (DNA): TGTGCCAGCTCATCACCAATCGGGGGTGCAAATAATTCACCCCTCCACTTT. Full variable domain (rest looked up from reference TRBV18 and TRBJ1-6): NAGVMQNPRHLVRRRGQEARLRCSPMKGHSHVYWYRQLPEEGLKFMVYLQKENIIDESGMPKERFSAEFPKEGPSILRIQQVVRGDSAAYFCASSSPIGGANNSPLHFGNGTRLTVT.

This clone appeared a single time. In nucleotides, the CDR3 is TGTGCCAGCAGCCAAGGACAGTTGAAAGAGACCCAGTACTTC. Protein: CASSQGQLKETQYF. This chain connects TRBV11-2 to TRBJ2-5; TRBD1 might be the D (6 bases). CDR3 length: 14 residues. V gave up 5 bases and J gave up 3 bases, with 13 bases separating them. Per the germline V gene, CDR1 is SGHAT and CDR2 is FQNNGV.

The V gene is TRBV7-8, the J gene TRBJ1-1; D is perhaps TRBD1 (5 bases). This CDR3 contains 13 residues. CDR1 and CDR2 (germline): SGHVS, FQNEAQ. The V and J ends lost 4 bases and 11 bases respectively, with 17 bases between them. The CDR3 DNA is TGTGCCAGCAGCTCCGATAGGGGAAAGAACGCTTTCTTT. Its protein product is CASSSDRGKNAFF.

This clone was seen only once. V and J are TRBV5-1 and TRBJ2-7; possible D gene TRBD2, 5 bases. The length of the CDR3 is 15 residues. V was trimmed by 0 bases and J by 4 bases, leaving 14 bases between them. The germline CDR1 and CDR2 sequences are SGHRS and YFSETQ. The CDR3 DNA sequence: TGCGCCAGCAGCTTGGAGGTCGGAGGCCGATACGAGCAGTACTTC. This encodes CASSLEVGGRYEQYF.

V gene TRBV5-5 combines with J gene TRBJ2-7; no reliable D call. V gave up 2 bases and J gave up 2 bases, with 11 bases separating them. The CDR3 totals 14 residues. Germline loops: CDR1 SGHKS, CDR2 YYEKEE (reference sequence). The DNA of the CDR3 is TGTGCCAGCAGCTTCCCCCTAATCCCCTACGAGCAGTACTTC. Its translation: CASSFPLIPYEQYF.

The chain has TRBV11-3 and TRBJ2-1; D possibly corresponds to TRBD1 (5 bases). Germline V gene data show CDR1 as SGHNT and CDR2 as YENEEA. V lost 4 bases, J lost 7 bases, and 8 bases lay in between. The CDR3 sequence is 12 residues long. This chain's CDR3 is CASSSSGNEQFF. The CDR3 bases are TGTGCCAGCAGCTCCTCAGGGAATGAGCAGTTCTTC.

J is TRBJ1-1 and V is TRBV7-9, with 7 bases that match TRBD1. The CDR3 runs to 15 residues. Germline CDR1 and CDR2: SEHNR and FQNEAQ (reference sequence). After removal of 5 bases from V and 1 base from J, the junction contained 7 bases not matched to a gene. Here the CDR3 DNA reads TGTGCCAGCAGCCGCACGACAGGGAGGAACACTGAAGCTTTCTTT. Its translation is CASSRTTGRNTEAFF.

The rearrangement links TRBV30 to TRBJ2-2; D is unclear. Trimming took off 5 bases at V and 6 bases at J, with 10 bases between the two ends. Looked up from germline, CDR1 is GTSNPN and CDR2 is SVGIG (reference sequence). The CDR3 length is 12 residues. Here the CDR3 reads CAWGTVPGELFF. The DNA for the CDR3 is TGTGCCTGGGGCACAGTCCCCGGGGAGCTGTTTTTT.

The V and J genes are TRBV5-1 and TRBJ2-5; D uncertain. CDR3 length equals 14 residues. Trimming left V 2 bases short and J 5 bases short, with 13 bases between. Germline V gene sequence: CDR1 SGHRS, CDR2 YFSETQ. As DNA, the CDR3 is TGCGCCAGCAGCTTCCCAGGTGGTCGCGAGACCCAGTACTTC. It encodes CASSFPGGRETQYF.

This clone was seen a single time. The chain has TRBV7-6 and TRBJ2-2, with 7 positions matching TRBD2. This CDR3 is built from 16 residues. The J segment lost 4 bases and the V segment lost 3 bases, leaving 8 bases of the junction unmatched. Germline CDR1 SGHVS, CDR2 FNYEAQ. The CDR3 coding sequence is TGTGCCAGCAGCTTGGTAGCGGGTACACCCACCGGGGAGCTGTTTTTT. It translates to CASSLVAGTPTGELFF. Full variable domain (rest looked up from reference TRBV7-6 and TRBJ2-2): GAGVSQSPRYKVTKRGQDVALRCDPISGHVSLYWYRQALGQGPEFLTYFNYEAQQDKSGLPNDRFSAERPEGSISTLTIQRTEQRDSAMYRCASSLVAGTPTGELFFGEGSRLTVL.

This chain uses TRBV29-1 with TRBJ2-7; 13 positions agree with TRBD2. Germline V gene data show CDR1 as SQVTM and CDR2 as ANQGSEA. Unmatched junction bases numbered 8, after V lost 0 bases and J lost 3 bases. This CDR3 spans 17 amino acids. The CDR3 sequence is CSVEDPLTSGGVYEQYF. As DNA, the CDR3 is TGCAGCGTTGAAGATCCCCTTACTAGCGGGGGGGTCTACGAGCAGTACTTC.

V is TRBV5-4 and J is TRBJ2-1, with 10 bases identical to TRBD2. CDR1 is SGHNT and CDR2 is YYREEE in the germline V gene (reference sequence). The CDR3 runs to 16 residues. The trim removed 4 bases at V and 7 bases at J, leaving 11 bases unmatched. CDR3: CASSRGLAGDFNEQFF. CDR3 bases: TGTGCCAGCAGCCGGGGCCTAGCGGGAGACTTTAATGAGCAGTTCTTC.

CDR3 region: CASRESGQGAGGYTF. CDR3 coding DNA: TGTGCCAGCAGAGAGAGCGGACAGGGGGCTGGCGGCTACACCTTC. V is TRBV6-5 and J is TRBJ1-2; 11 nucleotides agree with TRBD1. V lost 6 bases and J lost 8; bases outside the gene matches: 11. The CDR3 covers 15 residues. CDR1 and CDR2 (germline): MNHEY, SVGAGI.

The chain uses TRBV2 and TRBJ2-7, with D possibly matching TRBD1 (6 bases). This CDR3 spans 16 amino acids. Per the germline V gene, CDR1 is SNHLY and CDR2 is FYNNEI. The germline V and J ends were trimmed by 7 bases and 0 bases, with 19 bases remaining between them. This CDR3 is CASTVPLGQNSYEQYF. The CDR3 nucleotides read TGTGCCAGCACGGTTCCCTTAGGACAGAACTCCTACGAGCAGTACTTC.

Written as DNA, the CDR3 is TGCGCCAGCAGTGAGGCTAGCATCGGGGAGCTGTTTTTT. Encoded protein: CASSEASIGELFF. The chain recombines TRBV10-1 with TRBJ2-2, with D possibly matching TRBD2 (5 bases). The CDR3 spans 13 residues. The V end was cut by 2 bases, the J end by 7 bases, with 8 bases between. Germline V CDR1 and CDR2: WNHNN, SYGVQD (reference sequence).

This clone was observed once. This sequence joins TRBV28 and TRBJ2-1; 16 bases match TRBD2. V was clipped by 8 bases and J by 5 bases; unmatched bases: 6. This CDR3 region has 16 residues. Germline CDR1 and CDR2: MDHEN and SYDVKM. CDR3 sequence reads: CASGTSGRGVDNEQFF. The CDR3, as DNA: TGTGCCAGCGGGACTAGCGGGAGGGGTGTGGACAATGAGCAGTTCTTC.